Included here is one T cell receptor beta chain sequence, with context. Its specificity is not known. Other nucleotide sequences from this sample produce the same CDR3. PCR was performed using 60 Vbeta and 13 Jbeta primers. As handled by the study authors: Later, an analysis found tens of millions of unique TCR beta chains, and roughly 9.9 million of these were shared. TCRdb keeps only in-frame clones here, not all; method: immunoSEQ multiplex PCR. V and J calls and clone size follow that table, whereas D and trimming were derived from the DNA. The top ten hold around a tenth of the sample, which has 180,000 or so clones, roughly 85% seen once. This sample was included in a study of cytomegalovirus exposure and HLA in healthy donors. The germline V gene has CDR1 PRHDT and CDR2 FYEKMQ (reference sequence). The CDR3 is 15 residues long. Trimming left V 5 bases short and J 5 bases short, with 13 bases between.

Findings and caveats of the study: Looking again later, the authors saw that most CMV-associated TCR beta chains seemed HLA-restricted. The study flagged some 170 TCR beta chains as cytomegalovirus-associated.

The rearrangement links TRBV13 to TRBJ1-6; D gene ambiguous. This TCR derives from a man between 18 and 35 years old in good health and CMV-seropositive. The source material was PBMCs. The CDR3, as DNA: TGTGCCAGCAGCAGGAGGACGCTAAATAATTCACCCCTCCACTTT. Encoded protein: CASSRRTLNNSPLHF.